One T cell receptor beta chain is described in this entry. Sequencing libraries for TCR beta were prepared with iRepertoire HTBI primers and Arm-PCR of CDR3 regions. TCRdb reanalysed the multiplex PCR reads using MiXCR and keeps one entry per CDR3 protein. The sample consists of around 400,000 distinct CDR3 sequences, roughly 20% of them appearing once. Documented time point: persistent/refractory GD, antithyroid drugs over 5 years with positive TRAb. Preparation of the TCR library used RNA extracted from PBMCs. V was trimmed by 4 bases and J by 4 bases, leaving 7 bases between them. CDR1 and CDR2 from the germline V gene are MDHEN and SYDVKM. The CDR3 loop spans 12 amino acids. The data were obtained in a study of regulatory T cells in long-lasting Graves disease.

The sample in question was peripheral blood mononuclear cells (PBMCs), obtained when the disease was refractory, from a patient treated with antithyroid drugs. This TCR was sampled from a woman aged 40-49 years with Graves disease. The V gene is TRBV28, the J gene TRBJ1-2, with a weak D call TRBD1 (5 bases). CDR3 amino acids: CASSWQGYGYTF. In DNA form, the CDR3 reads TGTGCCAGCAGTTGGCAGGGCTATGGCTACACCTTC.